This TCR beta chain was retrieved from a study of T cell repertoires in cytomegalovirus infection. For the study at large: Both CMV infection and a matching HLA type were indicated by public TCR beta signatures.

Germline trimming cut 0 bases from V and 8 bases from J; bases unmatched to any gene: 10. Looked up from germline, CDR1 is LGHNA and CDR2 is YNFKEQ. The CDR3 loop spans 16 amino acids. Findings of the study overall: CMV-specific TCR beta clonotypes restricted by HLA-C were the ones dominating the ex vivo response. Based on cumulative public TCR beta family frequency, carriers of CMV plus the relevant HLA were identified.

Each CDR3 protein gets one entry after TCRdb re-called the reads with MiXCR. The top ten hold about 24% of the sample, which has 500,000 or so distinct CDR3 sequences, 16% seen once. This clonotype showed up many times. What it binds is unknown. The sequencing sample was made of CD8+ T cells from PBMCs. This clonotype was sampled from a human donor in good health (CMV status not recorded). Some clones in this sample may be carry-over from other donors' samples. The chain uses TRBV4-2 and TRBJ1-2, with TRBD1 matching 9 bases. The CDR3 loop is CASSQDPGTGSVGYTF. For the CDR3, the DNA is TGTGCCAGCAGCCAAGATCCTGGGACAGGGAGCGTGGGCTACACCTTC.